The 12 T cell receptor beta chains in this list originate from one sample, sequenced in a study of shared clonotypes between healthy human individuals. Produced via immunoSEQ multiplex PCR; TCRdb's table is partial and in-frame only. This table has 2.3 million or so clones, more than 80% appearing once. Sequencing was performed on naive CD4+ T cells from PBMCs. Described subset: CD45RA+ positively selected. These receptors were taken from a man in his late teens or twenties in good health. Some clones in this sample may be carry-over from other donors' samples.

Remarks on this clone: The sample contains more than one DNA sequence encoding this CDR3. This rearrangement joins TRBV9 to TRBJ2-1; a possible D gene is TRBD2 (6 bases). Germline CDR1 SGDLS, CDR2 YYNGEE. V gave up 0 bases and J gave up 4 bases, with 11 bases separating them. There are 15 residues in the CDR3. The CDR3 DNA is TGTGCCAGCAGCGTAGAGGCCCGGGGGTACAATGAGCAGTTCTTC. Translated: CASSVEARGYNEQFF.

The rearrangement links TRBV7-9 to TRBJ2-5, with TRBD1 as a possible D gene (6 bases). The CDR3 spans 17 residues. V lost 4 bases and J 4 bases, leaving 22 bases between the germline ends. The V gene's germline CDR1 is SEHNR and CDR2 FQNEAQ (reference sequence). Here the CDR3 reads CASSSSRPGHDGETQYF. The CDR3, as DNA: TGTGCCAGCAGCTCCAGCCGCCCGGGACACGATGGAGAGACCCAGTACTTC.

The chain carries TRBV7-9 and TRBJ2-1; TRBD2 aligns across 7 bases. The V and J ends lost 5 bases and 9 bases, in that order; junction bases with no gene match: 7. CDR1 SEHNR and CDR2 FQNEAQ come from the germline V gene (reference sequence). The CDR3 consists of 13 residues. The CDR3 protein is CASSPGGRSEQFF. In DNA, the CDR3 is TGTGCCAGCAGCCCCGGGGGGAGGTCTGAGCAGTTCTTC. The full variable domain, completed using reference TRBV7-9 and TRBJ2-1, is DTGVSQNPRHKITKRGQNVTFRCDPISEHNRLYWYRQTLGQGPEFLTYFQNEAQLEKSRLLSDRFSAERPKGSFSTLEIQRTEQGDSAMYLCASSPGGRSEQFFGPGTRLTVL.

Here the CDR3 reads CASSHGRLAGNNEQFF. The CDR3 DNA reads TGCGCCAGCAGCCATGGAAGACTAGCGGGTAACAATGAGCAGTTCTTC. The J gene is TRBJ2-1, the V gene TRBV4-1, with TRBD2 matching over 10 bases. V was clipped by 3 bases and J by 5 bases; unmatched bases: 7. This CDR3 is 16 amino acids long. Germline loops: CDR1 MGHRA, CDR2 YSYEKL.

This clone showed up just once. The chain combines TRBV18 with TRBJ2-7; D ambiguous. V was shortened by 4 bases and J by 6 bases, with 7 bases between the two germline ends. The CDR3 loop spans 11 amino acids. Germline CDR1 reads KGHSH; CDR2 reads LQKENI. The CDR3 loop is CASSLGFEQYF. The DNA of the CDR3 is TGTGCCAGCTCACTTGGATTCGAGCAGTACTTC.

V and J are TRBV30 and TRBJ1-3, with TRBD1 identical over 7 bases. V shed 3 bases, J shed 7 bases, and the junction held 9 bases outside the gene matches. There are 14 residues in the CDR3. In germline, CDR1 is GTSNPN, CDR2 SVGIG (reference sequence). The CDR3 reads CAWSPIDRANTIYF. The CDR3 DNA follows: TGTGCCTGGAGCCCTATAGACAGGGCCAACACCATATATTTT.

This chain links TRBV28 with TRBJ2-7; 9 bases fit TRBD1. Germline V gene data show CDR1 as MDHEN and CDR2 as SYDVKM. CDR3 length: 14 amino acids. The junction had 10 bases not matched to a gene; V was cut back by 6 bases and J by 7 bases. The CDR3 is CASSAGTGLGEQYF. DNA for the CDR3: TGTGCCAGCAGCGCCGGGACAGGGCTGGGGGAGCAGTACTTC.

V gene TRBV6-1 combines with J gene TRBJ2-7; 8 bases are a match to TRBD1. V lost 3 bases and J lost 1; bases outside the gene matches: 20. Germline loops: CDR1 MNHNS, CDR2 SASEGT. CDR3 length: 20 residues. Here the CDR3 DNA reads TGTGCCAGCAGTGAGGCTCCGGTTTGGGCAGGGGGCCGTCTATCCTACGAGCAGTACTTC. The encoded protein is CASSEAPVWAGGRLSYEQYF.

The chain links TRBV6-5 to TRBJ2-1; 8 positions match TRBD2. CDR1 MNHEY and CDR2 SVGAGI come from the germline V gene. The CDR3 is 15 residues long. The ends lost 0 bases at V and 12 bases at J; junction bases unmatched: 10. Written as DNA, the CDR3 is TGTGCCAGCAGTTACTCCCCTAGCGGGCGGCTTGGGCAGTTCTTC. Protein product: CASSYSPSGRLGQFF.

Comments on this clone: The sample carries other DNA sequences with the same CDR3. The chain employs TRBV7-9 and TRBJ1-2; D remains unclear. This CDR3 is built from 14 residues. V shed 1 base and J shed 0 bases, with 6 bases lying between them. Germline lookup yields CDR1 SEHNR and CDR2 FQNEAQ (reference sequence). CDR3 residues: CASSLGGANYGYTF. The CDR3 region has the DNA TGTGCCAGCAGCTTAGGAGGCGCTAACTATGGCTACACCTTC.

The CDR3 protein is CASSSPGPGELFF. CDR3 bases: TGTGCCAGCAGTTCCCCAGGTCCCGGGGAGCTGTTTTTT. V is TRBV28 and J is TRBJ2-2; D is ambiguous. The CDR3 consists of 13 residues. CDR1 is MDHEN, CDR2 SYDVKM, per germline. Trimming removed 4 bases at V and 6 bases at J, with 9 bases between.

The rearrangement uses TRBV2 and TRBJ1-5, with D perhaps TRBD1 (6 bases). Germline assignment: CDR1 SNHLY and CDR2 FYNNEI. The CDR3 runs to 15 residues. The V end lost 2 bases, the J end lost 4 bases, and 12 bases lay between the germline ends. The CDR3, as DNA: TGTGCCAGCAGTGAAAAAGGGGGTCCTAATCAGCCCCAGCATTTT. Its translation is CASSEKGGPNQPQHF.